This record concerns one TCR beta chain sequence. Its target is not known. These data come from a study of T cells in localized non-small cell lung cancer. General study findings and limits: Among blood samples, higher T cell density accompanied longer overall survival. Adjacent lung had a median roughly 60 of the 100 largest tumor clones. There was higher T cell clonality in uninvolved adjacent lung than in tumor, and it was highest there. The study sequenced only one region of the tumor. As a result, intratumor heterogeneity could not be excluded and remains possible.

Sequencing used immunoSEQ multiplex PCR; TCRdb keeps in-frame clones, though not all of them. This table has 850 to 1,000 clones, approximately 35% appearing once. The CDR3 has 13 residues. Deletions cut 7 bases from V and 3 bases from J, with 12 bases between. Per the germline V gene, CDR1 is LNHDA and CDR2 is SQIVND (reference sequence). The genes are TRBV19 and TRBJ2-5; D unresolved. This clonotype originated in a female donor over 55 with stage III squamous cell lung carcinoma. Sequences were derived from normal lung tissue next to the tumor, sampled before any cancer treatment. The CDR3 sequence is CASMSLEEETQYF. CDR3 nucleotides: TGTGCCAGTATGTCGCTAGAAGAAGAGACCCAGTACTTC.